A selection of T cell receptor beta chains follows, all from one sample in a study of cytomegalovirus exposure and HLA in healthy donors. Using immunoSEQ multiplex PCR, the repertoire was profiled, and TCRdb retains in-frame clones only, with some absent. The repertoire has around 140,000 clones, nearly 10% of them found once; the top ten carry 1.5% to 2%. Sequencing was carried out using PBMCs. Every receptor here comes from a man over 45 in good health and CMV-seronegative. CDR3s include the opening cysteine and the closing phenylalanine or tryptophan. The D gene is left open where the match is weak. Clone size appears in some rows only: once, few, many, or a class for an expanded clone.

TRBJ2-2	few	TRBD1	TRBV30	TGTGCCTGGACCAACAGGGGGTCGGCGAGCACCGGGGAGCTGTTTTTT	CAWTNRGSASTGELFF
TRBJ2-3	many	-	TRBV4-1	TGCGCCAGCAGCCTCGTCATGACTAGGGACGTTCCAGATACGCAGTATTTT	CASSLVMTRDVPDTQYF
TRBJ1-5	-	TRBD1	TRBV6-1	TGTGCCAGCAGTGCCGGGACAGATAGCAATCAGCCCCAGCATTTT	CASSAGTDSNQPQHF
TRBJ1-1	-	TRBD1	TRBV19	TGTGCCAGTAGTATTCCTAGCGGGACAGTGAACACTGAAGCTTTCTTT	CASSIPSGTVNTEAFF
TRBJ2-3	few	TRBD2	TRBV7-3	TGTGCCAGCAGCCAGACTAGCGGGGGGGGAAATACGCAGTATTTT	CASSQTSGGGNTQYF
TRBJ2-5	-	TRBD1	TRBV4-1	TGCGCCAGCAGCCAAGGGGACAGGGGTGGCGGGGAGACCCAGTACTTC	CASSQGDRGGGETQYF
TRBJ2-4	-	TRBD2	TRBV7-2	TGTGCCAGCAGCACGGGACTAGCGATAAACATTCAGTACTTC	CASSTGLAINIQYF
TRBJ2-7	-	-	TRBV6-4	TGTGCCAGCAGTGACTCCCCACACCCCGGGACACTGGTAGGCCCTTACTACGAGCAGTACTTC	CASSDSPHPGTLVGPYYEQYF
TRBJ2-1	-	-	TRBV18	TGTGCCAGCTCACCACAGGGGTCGAGGAATGAGCAGTTCTTC	CASSPQGSRNEQFF
TRBJ1-1	-	TRBD1	TRBV4-2	TGTGCCAGCAGCCAAGATCTCGGACAGGTGAACACTGAAGCTTTCTTT	CASSQDLGQVNTEAFF
TRBJ1-1	-	TRBD1	TRBV7-9	TGTGCCAGCAGCGAACGGACAGGGCCGAACACTGAAGCTTTCTTT	CASSERTGPNTEAFF
TRBJ1-1	few	-	TRBV25-1	TGTGCCAGCAGTGAATACGGGGGAATTGGGAACACTGAAGCTTTCTTT	CASSEYGGIGNTEAFF
TRBJ1-4	few	-	TRBV6-6	TGTGCCAGCAGGCCGGGGGGGAGTAATGAAAAACTGTTTTTT	CASRPGGSNEKLFF
TRBJ2-3	-	-	TRBV14	TGTGCCAGCAGCCAATGGGTAGCGGTCACAGATACGCAGTATTTT	CASSQWVAVTDTQYF
TRBJ2-3	few	-	TRBV7-9	TGTGCCAGCAGCCCCACCCCAGGGATAGGGGATACGCAGTATTTT	CASSPTPGIGDTQYF
TRBJ2-2	-	-	TRBV28	TGTGCCAGCAGTTTCCCCGAGAGCACCGGGGAGCTGTTTTTT	CASSFPESTGELFF
TRBJ2-7	-	-	TRBV28	TGTGCCTCCTACGGGGGGCTGGACGAGCAGTACTTC	CASYGGLDEQYF
TRBJ2-2	few	TRBD2	TRBV5-1	TGCGCCAGCAGCTTGGGCGGGAGGGCCGCCACCGGGGAGCTGTTTTTT	CASSLGGRAATGELFF
TRBJ2-3	-	TRBD2	TRBV7-3	TGTGCCAGCAGCTTAAGTGGGAGCGGGAGTGTGAGCACAGATACGCAGTATTTT	CASSLSGSGSVSTDTQYF
TRBJ2-1	-	-	TRBV2	TGTGCCAGCAGTGAAGAGGGGGTCCCCTACAATGAGCAGTTCTTC	CASSEEGVPYNEQFF
TRBJ2-3	few	-	TRBV6-6	TGTGCCAGCAGTTTACCCGAGGTCCCCCCAGATACGCAGTATTTT	CASSLPEVPPDTQYF
TRBJ1-1	-	-	TRBV6-1	TGTGCCAGCATATTCGGGAACACTGAAGCTTTCTTT	CASIFGNTEAFF
TRBJ2-3	few	-	TRBV4-2	TGTGCCAGCAACTTCAGGAGGCGAGATACGCAGTATTTT	CASNFRRRDTQYF
TRBJ2-7	few	TRBD1	TRBV2	TGTGCCAGCCTCCGGGACAGGGGGCGGTCAAAGGAAAGCGAGCAGTACTTC	CASLRDRGRSKESEQYF
TRBJ2-7	-	-	TRBV6-5	TGTGCCAGCATGGAGCCAGGGCGGAGCTCCTACGAGCAGTACTTC	CASMEPGRSSYEQYF
TRBJ1-2	few	-	TRBV4-1	TGCGCCAGCAGCCAAGACAGAAGCTATGGCTACACCTTC	CASSQDRSYGYTF
TRBJ1-5	few	TRBD1	TRBV5-1	TGCGCCAGCAGCTCGCAGGGGGATCAGCCCCAGCATTTT	CASSSQGDQPQHF
TRBJ2-7	few	-	TRBV9	TGTGCCAGCAGCCCGAGGGGGGACAGCTACGAGCAGTACTTC	CASSPRGDSYEQYF
TRBJ2-5	-	TRBD1	TRBV23-1	TGCGCCAGCACCGACAGGGGGGTCTTAGAGACCCAGTACTTC	CASTDRGVLETQYF